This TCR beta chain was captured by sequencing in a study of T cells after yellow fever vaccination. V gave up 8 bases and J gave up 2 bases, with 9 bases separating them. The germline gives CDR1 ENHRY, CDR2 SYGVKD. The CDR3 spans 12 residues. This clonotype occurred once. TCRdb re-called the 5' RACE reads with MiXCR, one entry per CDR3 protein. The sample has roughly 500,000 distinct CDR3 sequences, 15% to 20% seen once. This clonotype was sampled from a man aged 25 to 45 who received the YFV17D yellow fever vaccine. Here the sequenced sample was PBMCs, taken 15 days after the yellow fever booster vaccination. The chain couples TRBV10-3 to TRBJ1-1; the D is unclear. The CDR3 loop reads CAIGEPNTEAFF. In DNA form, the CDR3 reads TGTGCCATCGGGGAACCCAACACTGAAGCTTTCTTT.